The T cell receptor (beta chain) described here comes from a study of identical twins. Study conclusions and caveats: Twin-shared out-of-frame alpha sequences were enriched for low generation probability. Models came in too low on out-of-frame TCR alpha sharing in monozygotic twins.

Turning to this clonotype: Its antigen is unidentified.

Germline CDR1 and CDR2: SGHRS and YFSETQ. V dropped 2 bases and J dropped 5 bases, with 16 bases sitting between them. The CDR3 is made up of 16 amino acids. A universal primer binding site was introduced by template switching. The final cDNA contained unique molecular identifiers. TCRdb analysed the 5' RACE reads with MiXCR anew, one entry per CDR3 protein. The data show more than 1.5 million distinct CDR3 sequences, with about 32% seen just once and approximately 0.29% held by the top ten. The source material was cord blood. The chain has TRBV5-1 and TRBJ1-4; D perhaps matches TRBD1 (6 bases). The receptor was isolated from a newborn girl in good health. This CDR3 is CASSFDVGGGNEKLFF. CDR3 nucleotide sequence: TGCGCCAGCAGCTTCGACGTCGGGGGCGGGAATGAAAAACTGTTTTTT.